In this sample, the clone carrying this TCR beta chain turned up many times. Its target is unknown. Amplification of TCR beta CDR3 regions was performed using RNA transcripts as template. During a first-round RT-PCR of the TCR CDR3, the HTBI primer set was used. MiXCR, run by TCRdb on the multiplex PCR reads, gives a single entry per CDR3 protein. The data contain about 590,000 distinct CDR3 sequences, 13% to 15% of them seen just once; the ten biggest clones take up less than 9%. The CDR3 covers 16 residues. From germline, CDR1 is MNHEY and CDR2 SVGEGT. V was cut by 2 bases and J by 4 bases, with 15 bases left in between. The data derive from a study of T cells in Graves' hyperthyroidism and ophthalmopathy. Study-level points and caveats: A model built on 13 V-J features separated ophthalmopathy from stable hyperthyroidism.

Active moderate-to-severe ophthalmopathy, Clinical Activity Score at least 3, NOSPECS at least 4, under 3 months' duration. Patients with uncontrolled infections, other autoimmune diseases, pregnancy or lactation were excluded. V is TRBV6-2 or TRBV6-3 and J is TRBJ1-5; D remains ambiguous. Input material: blood. The TCR was taken from a woman younger than 35 with Graves' ophthalmopathy. This chain's CDR3 is CASSYGHPGWNQPQHF. The CDR3 nucleotides read TGTGCCAGCAGTTACGGCCACCCGGGGTGGAATCAGCCCCAGCATTTT.